This TCR beta chain was sequenced for a study of CD8+ T cells in alopecia areata. Study details: Tofacitinib administration persisted for 6 to 18 months, succeeded by 6 months off drug.

Points from the study as a whole: Scalp samples also yield sequences from resident alphabeta T cells of normal skin. Links between baseline CD8+ expansion and response need larger treated cohorts.

As the sequencing template, cDNA was produced by extracting RNA and reverse transcribing it. The data were produced by immunoSEQ multiplex PCR, yet TCRdb's version contains in-frame clones alone and is incomplete. The sample contains 200,000 to 250,000 clones, 50% to 70% of which appear only once. Turning to this clone: Its target is unknown.

V lost 3 bases, J lost 7 bases, and 11 bases stayed unmatched. This CDR3 comprises 16 residues. From germline, CDR1 is LGHNA and CDR2 YSLEER. Stated treatment: oral pan-JAK inhibitor, 5-10 mg twice daily. The chain carries TRBV4-3 and TRBJ1-5; 8 bases match TRBD1. Sample: CD4+ T cells sorted from blood, taken at week 4, from a patient treated with tofacitinib. The clonotype originates from a human donor with alopecia areata. CDR3 sequence (DNA): TGCGCCAGCAGCCAGGATGCAGGGGGCGGTCAACAGCCCCAGCATTTT. This gives the protein CASSQDAGGGQQPQHF.